Each of the 8 T cell receptor beta chains below was sequenced from the same sample in a study of T cell repertoires in cytomegalovirus infection. TCRdb recomputed calls from the reads with MiXCR, one row per CDR3 protein. There are approximately 150,000 distinct CDR3 sequences in the sample; roughly 15% occur only once, and approximately 19% lies in the top ten. Sequencing was performed on CD8+ T cells from PBMCs. The origin of the receptors is a human donor in good health (CMV status not recorded). Some clones in this sample may be carry-over from other donors' samples.

This clonotype came up a few times. The chain combines TRBV6-6 with TRBJ2-3; D tentatively fits TRBD1 or TRBD2 (6 bases each). The V end lost 0 bases, the J end lost 3 bases, and 10 bases lay between the germline ends. This CDR3 spans 15 amino acids. Germline CDR1 is MNHNY and CDR2 is SVGAGI (reference sequence). CDR3 sequence: CASSYSTGTTDTQYF. In DNA, the CDR3 is TGTGCCAGCAGTTACTCTACAGGGACTACAGATACGCAGTATTTT.

V gene TRBV29-1 combines with J gene TRBJ2-7; the D gene is possibly TRBD2 (6 bases). The CDR3 sequence is 14 residues long. Looked up from germline, CDR1 is SQVTM and CDR2 is ANQGSEA. The V gene lost 3 bases and the J gene lost 0 bases, with 12 bases spanning the gap. The CDR3 DNA reads TGCAGCGTTGAGGCCGGGACTGTCTCCTACGAGCAGTACTTC. Translating gives CSVEAGTVSYEQYF.

This chain uses TRBV10-3 with TRBJ2-1, with D hard to call. CDR1 is ENHRY and CDR2 is SYGVKD in the germline V gene. The germline V and J ends were trimmed by 2 bases and 8 bases, with 13 bases remaining between them. This CDR3 comprises 14 residues. CDR3 in amino acids: CAISEGKASDEQFF. CDR3 in DNA: TGTGCCATCAGTGAGGGAAAGGCCTCCGATGAGCAGTTCTTC.

This chain joins TRBV28 and TRBJ2-1, with 11 bases identical to TRBD2. In germline, CDR1 is MDHEN, CDR2 SYDVKM. The CDR3 spans 17 residues. Germline trimming cut 6 bases from V and 7 bases from J; bases unmatched to any gene: 14. Here the CDR3 DNA reads TGTGCCAGCAGCTTCCTCGTAATAGCGGGAGGGAGTAATGAGCAGTTCTTC. Translated: CASSFLVIAGGSNEQFF.

This clonotype was seen a handful of times. This chain connects TRBV28 to TRBJ2-1; tentatively, D is TRBD1 (6 bases). The CDR3 spans 14 residues. V gave up 2 bases and J gave up 8 bases, with 13 bases separating them. Per the germline V gene, CDR1 is MDHEN and CDR2 is SYDVKM. CDR3 nucleotides: TGTGCCAGCAGTTTAGGACGGGACACCGATGAGCAGTTCTTC. Translating it yields CASSLGRDTDEQFF.

This clonotype has a handful of counts. The rearrangement joins TRBV5-1 to TRBJ2-2, with D perhaps matching TRBD1 (6 bases). The CDR3 totals 16 residues. V was cut by 7 bases and J by 0 bases, with 16 bases left in between. CDR1 and CDR2 (germline): SGHRS, YFSETQ. The CDR3 reads CASHPFGQTNTGELFF. Here the CDR3 DNA reads TGCGCCAGCCACCCTTTCGGACAGACGAACACCGGGGAGCTGTTTTTT.

The genes are TRBV7-9 and TRBJ2-7; D is perhaps TRBD1 (6 bases). Germline CDR1 is SEHNR and CDR2 is FQNEAQ (reference sequence). The germline V and J ends were trimmed by 5 bases and 2 bases, with 19 bases remaining between them. This CDR3 is built from 16 residues. This CDR3 is CASSPPPQGPPYEQYF. CDR3 DNA: TGTGCCAGCAGCCCCCCCCCACAGGGCCCTCCCTACGAGCAGTACTTC.

Many counts were recorded for this clonotype. V and J are TRBV28 and TRBJ2-7, with no clear D. The CDR3 has 11 residues. V was shortened by 4 bases and J by 5 bases, with 6 bases between the two germline ends. Per germline, CDR1 MDHEN and CDR2 SYDVKM. This CDR3 reads CASSSINEQYF. The CDR3 DNA is TGTGCCAGCAGTTCCATTAACGAGCAGTACTTC.